This is a list of T cell receptor beta chains from one sample in a study of blood T cell repertoires in COVID-19. This table comes from immunoSEQ multiplex PCR, and its TCRdb copy is limited to in-frame clones, with some not included. The sample carries approximately 260,000 clones, approximately 84% recorded once. Sequencing used peripheral blood. These receptor sequences come from a human donor in a cohort sampled during active COVID-19. Each CDR3 is given with its conserved first and last residue. The D gene is left open where the match is weak. The listing skips clone size in some rows; elsewhere it reads once, few, many or a size class.

size: NA
J: TRBJ1-5
V: TRBV27
D: NA
CDR3: CASSLRVNQPQHF
DNA: TGTGCCAGCAGTTTGCGGGTTAATCAGCCCCAGCATTTT

size: NA
J: TRBJ1-1
V: TRBV14
D: TRBD1
CDR3: CASSLRQGTNTEAFF
DNA: TGTGCCAGCAGCTTACGACAGGGCACGAACACTGAAGCTTTCTTT

size: NA
J: TRBJ2-1
V: TRBV5-4
D: TRBD2
CDR3: CASSQGLAGFDEQFF
DNA: TGTGCCAGCAGCCAGGGACTAGCGGGTTTCGATGAGCAGTTCTTC

size: NA
J: TRBJ1-2
V: TRBV15
D: TRBD1
CDR3: CATSSGDRQGHGYTF
DNA: TGTGCCACCAGCTCCGGGGACAGGCAGGGTCATGGCTACACCTTC

size: few
J: TRBJ1-2
V: TRBV18
D: TRBD1
CDR3: CASSQTGGYGYTF
DNA: TGTGCCAGCTCCCAGACAGGGGGCTATGGCTACACCTTC

size: NA
J: TRBJ1-2
V: TRBV6-1
D: NA
CDR3: CASSYVRNYGYTF
DNA: TGTGCCAGCAGTTATGTCAGGAACTATGGCTACACCTTC

size: once
J: TRBJ2-1
V: TRBV15
D: NA
CDR3: CATSRVSATYNEQFF
DNA: TGTGCCACCAGCAGAGTTTCCGCTACCTACAATGAGCAGTTCTTC

size: NA
J: TRBJ1-4
V: TRBV28
D: NA
CDR3: CASSRRTGNEKLFF
DNA: TGTGCCAGCAGTCGGAGGACGGGGAATGAAAAACTGTTTTTT

size: NA
J: TRBJ2-3
V: TRBV3-1/TRBV3-2
D: NA
CDR3: CASSPFWLDTQYF
DNA: TGTGCCAGCAGCCCCTTCTGGCTAGATACGCAGTATTTT

size: NA
J: TRBJ1-2
V: TRBV7-9
D: TRBD1
CDR3: CASSWTGSGGYTF
DNA: TGTGCCAGCAGCTGGACAGGGTCGGGAGGCTACACCTTC

size: NA
J: TRBJ1-2
V: TRBV3-1/TRBV3-2
D: TRBD1
CDR3: CASSPGTANYGYTF
DNA: TGTGCCAGCAGCCCCGGGACAGCTAACTATGGCTACACCTTC

size: once
J: TRBJ2-6
V: TRBV7-9
D: NA
CDR3: CASSLKVPGLTLGANVLTF
DNA: TGTGCCAGCAGCTTAAAGGTTCCCGGCCTGACACTTGGGGCCAACGTCCTGACTTTC

size: NA
J: TRBJ1-1
V: TRBV3-1/TRBV3-2
D: NA
CDR3: CASSQDLRHAEAFF
DNA: TGTGCCAGCAGCCAAGATCTAAGACACGCTGAAGCTTTCTTT

size: NA
J: TRBJ1-5
V: TRBV2
D: TRBD1
CDR3: CASSARGDSNQPQHF
DNA: TGTGCCAGCAGTGCCAGGGGGGATAGCAATCAGCCCCAGCATTTT

size: NA
J: TRBJ1-5
V: TRBV10-3
D: NA
CDR3: CAISVGDYQPQHF
DNA: TGTGCCATCAGTGTGGGGGACTATCAGCCCCAGCATTTT

size: NA
J: TRBJ1-4
V: TRBV10-1
D: NA
CDR3: CASIRANEKLFF
DNA: TGCGCCAGCATACGGGCTAATGAAAAACTGTTTTTT

size: NA
J: TRBJ2-5
V: TRBV24-1
D: TRBD2
CDR3: CAAPKKPIAGERETQYF
DNA: TGTGCCGCCCCAAAAAAACCTATAGCGGGAGAAAGGGAGACCCAGTACTTC

size: NA
J: TRBJ2-2
V: TRBV7-8
D: TRBD2
CDR3: CASSLGRGAGVNTGELFF
DNA: TGTGCCAGCAGCTTAGGACGCGGGGCGGGGGTAAACACCGGGGAGCTGTTTTTT

size: NA
J: TRBJ1-1
V: TRBV5-1
D: NA
CDR3: CASSLNTGVNTEAFF
DNA: TGCGCCAGCAGCTTAAACACAGGAGTGAACACTGAAGCTTTCTTT

size: once
J: TRBJ2-7
V: TRBV24-1
D: NA
CDR3: CATSDHSHRTQISYEQYF
DNA: TGTGCCACCAGTGATCACTCTCACAGGACCCAAATCTCCTACGAGCAGTACTTC

size: once
J: TRBJ1-1
V: TRBV12-3/TRBV12-4
D: NA
CDR3: CASSLQGLEAFF
DNA: TGTGCCAGCAGTTTACAGGGTCTAGAGGCTTTCTTT

size: NA
J: TRBJ2-5
V: TRBV19
D: TRBD1
CDR3: CASSNRGLQETQYF
DNA: TGTGCCAGTAGCAACAGGGGTTTACAAGAGACCCAGTACTTC

size: NA
J: TRBJ2-7
V: TRBV4-2
D: TRBD1
CDR3: CASSLGEEQGAISYEQYF
DNA: TGTGCCAGCAGCCTTGGGGAAGAACAGGGGGCCATCTCCTACGAGCAGTACTTC

size: NA
J: TRBJ1-2
V: TRBV10-2
D: TRBD1
CDR3: CASSATDRGLGYTF
DNA: TGCGCCAGCAGCGCCACTGACAGGGGGCTAGGCTACACCTTC

size: NA
J: TRBJ1-5
V: TRBV3-1/TRBV3-2
D: NA
CDR3: CASSQDFGSNQPQHF
DNA: TGTGCCAGCAGCCAAGATTTCGGGAGCAATCAGCCCCAGCATTTT

size: NA
J: TRBJ2-3
V: TRBV29-1
D: NA
CDR3: CSTGTDTQYF
DNA: TGCAGCACAGGCACAGATACGCAGTATTTT

size: NA
J: TRBJ2-1
V: TRBV6-5
D: TRBD2
CDR3: CASSYSGVTPNEQFF
DNA: TGTGCCAGCAGTTATAGCGGGGTAACGCCAAATGAGCAGTTCTTC

size: NA
J: TRBJ2-7
V: TRBV4-1
D: NA
CDR3: CASSHMTDYEQYF
DNA: TGCGCCAGCAGCCACATGACAGATTACGAGCAGTACTTC

size: NA
J: TRBJ1-2
V: TRBV11-1
D: NA
CDR3: CASSFGGSYGYTF
DNA: TGTGCCAGCAGCTTCGGGGGTTCCTATGGCTACACCTTC

size: NA
J: TRBJ1-1
V: TRBV5-4
D: TRBD1
CDR3: CASSLEGAVLLAFF
DNA: TGTGCCAGCAGCCTGGAGGGGGCAGTATTGTTGGCTTTCTTT

size: NA
J: TRBJ2-3
V: TRBV14
D: TRBD2
CDR3: CASSQGTSGRAADTQYF
DNA: TGTGCCAGCAGCCAAGGGACTAGCGGGAGAGCGGCAGATACGCAGTATTTT

size: NA
J: TRBJ1-4
V: TRBV6-4
D: NA
CDR3: CASSSGRTGTNEKLFF
DNA: TGTGCCAGCAGTTCAGGGAGGACGGGGACTAATGAAAAACTGTTTTTT

size: NA
J: TRBJ1-5
V: TRBV28
D: NA
CDR3: CASSLMGGYQPQHF
DNA: TGTGCCAGCAGTTTAATGGGGGGGTATCAGCCCCAGCATTTT

size: NA
J: TRBJ1-1
V: TRBV6-1
D: NA
CDR3: CASSEGAGEGSTEAFF
DNA: TGTGCCAGCTCTGAAGGAGCTGGGGAGGGTAGCACTGAAGCTTTCTTT

size: NA
J: TRBJ2-7
V: TRBV7-2
D: TRBD1
CDR3: CASLAGGSYEQYF
DNA: TGTGCCAGCCTAGCAGGGGGCTCCTACGAGCAGTACTTC